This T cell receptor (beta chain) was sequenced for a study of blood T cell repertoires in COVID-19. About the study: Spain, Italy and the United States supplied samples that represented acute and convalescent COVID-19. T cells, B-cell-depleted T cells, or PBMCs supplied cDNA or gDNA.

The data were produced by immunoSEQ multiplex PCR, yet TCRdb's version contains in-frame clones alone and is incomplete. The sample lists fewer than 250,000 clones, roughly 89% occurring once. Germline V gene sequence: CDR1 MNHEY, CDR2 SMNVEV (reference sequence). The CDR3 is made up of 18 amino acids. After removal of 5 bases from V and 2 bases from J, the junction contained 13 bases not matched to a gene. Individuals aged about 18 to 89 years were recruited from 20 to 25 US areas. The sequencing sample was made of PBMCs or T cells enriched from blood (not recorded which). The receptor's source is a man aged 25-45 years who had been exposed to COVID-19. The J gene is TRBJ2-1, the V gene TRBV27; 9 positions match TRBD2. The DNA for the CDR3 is TGTGCCAGCAGTCACCCCCGGAGCGGGGGGTTCGCCTACAATGAGCAGTTCTTC. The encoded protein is CASSHPRSGGFAYNEQFF.